What follows are 31 T cell receptor beta chains derived from one specimen sequenced in a study of blood T cell repertoires in COVID-19. Data came from immunoSEQ multiplex PCR; TCRdb stores just in-frame clones and leaves some out. The table records about 180,000 clones, approximately 89% of them present only once. The sample comprised peripheral blood. The receptors here all came from a woman aged 25-40 years with acute or convalescent COVID-19.

The chain links TRBV2 to TRBJ2-7; D possibly corresponds to TRBD1 (6 bases). Germline values: CDR1 SNHLY, CDR2 FYNNEI. CDR3 length: 13 amino acids. The V end was cut by 7 bases, the J end by 0 bases, with 10 bases between. CDR3 region: CASTGQSSYEQYF. In DNA form, the CDR3 reads TGTGCCAGCACGGGACAAAGCTCCTACGAGCAGTACTTC.

The chain carries TRBV5-8 and TRBJ2-7; D remains unclear. CDR1 is SGHTS and CDR2 is YDEGEE in the germline V gene. V gave up 0 bases and J gave up 2 bases, with 9 bases separating them. The CDR3 has 14 residues. The CDR3 here is CASSLATPPYEQYF. The DNA for the CDR3 is TGTGCCAGCAGCTTGGCTACTCCTCCCTACGAGCAGTACTTC.

The chain joins TRBV27 to TRBJ2-1, with 7 bases matching TRBD2. Germline V gene lookup returns CDR1 MNHEY and CDR2 SMNVEV (reference sequence). V trimming: 6 bases; J trimming: 12 bases; junction bases outside the gene matches: 8. There are 12 residues in the CDR3. CDR3 sequence reads: CASRYGRRRQFF. The CDR3 coding sequence is TGTGCCAGCAGATACGGGAGGAGACGGCAGTTCTTC.

The chain employs TRBV15 and TRBJ2-5; D possibly corresponds to TRBD2 (5 bases). From germline, CDR1 is LNHNV and CDR2 YYDKDF (reference sequence). This CDR3 has 16 residues. V was pared by 1 base and J by 2 bases, with 14 bases between. CDR3 DNA sequence: TGTGCCACCAGCAGAGGACTACAAGCCTCTCAAGAGACCCAGTACTTC. Translated, it gives CATSRGLQASQETQYF.

The chain employs TRBV11-3 and TRBJ2-7; possibly TRBD2 for D (6 bases). The CDR3 is 12 amino acids. Germline CDR1 and CDR2: SGHNT and YENEEA. V lost 2 bases and J lost 7, with 9 bases in between. CDR3 bases: TGTGCCAGCAGCTTACGCCGGGAGGAGCAGTACTTC. Protein product: CASSLRREEQYF.

V gene TRBV16 combines with J gene TRBJ2-7; D gene unclear. The germline CDR1 and CDR2 sequences are KGHSY and FQNENV. V gave up 0 bases and J gave up 4 bases, with 4 bases separating them. CDR3 length equals 12 residues. This CDR3 is CASSQSRYEQYF. CDR3 bases: TGTGCCAGCAGCCAATCGCGTTACGAGCAGTACTTC.

This chain joins TRBV27 and TRBJ2-7; TRBD2 aligns across 7 bases. The germline CDR1 and CDR2 sequences are MNHEY and SMNVEV (reference sequence). J was trimmed by 0 bases and V by 9 bases; bases with no gene match: 5. The CDR3 extends over 13 amino acids. In DNA, the CDR3 is TGTGCCAGTAGGGAGGGGAGCTCCTACGAGCAGTACTTC. It specifies CASREGSSYEQYF.

V usage is TRBV12-3 or TRBV12-4 and J usage is TRBJ2-1; tentative D call: TRBD2 (5 bases). This CDR3 has 12 residues. V gave up 2 bases and J gave up 15 bases, with 14 bases separating them. This CDR3 is CASSLMGSMLFF. The DNA for the CDR3 is TGTGCCAGCAGTTTAATGGGGAGTATGTTGTTCTTC.

Worth noting for this clone: The same CDR3 also results from other DNA sequences found in this sample. The chain couples TRBV6-5 to TRBJ2-5, with 7 bases identical to TRBD1. The germline gives CDR1 MNHEY, CDR2 SVGAGI. The CDR3 is 13 amino acids. V shed 6 bases, J shed 4 bases, and the junction held 5 bases outside the gene matches. The CDR3, as DNA: TGTGCCAGCAGAAGGGGGCAGGGAGAGACCCAGTACTTC. It encodes CASRRGQGETQYF.

This sequence joins TRBV19 and TRBJ2-3, with 10 nucleotides matching TRBD2. The CDR3 sequence is 16 residues long. Germline V gene sequence: CDR1 LNHDA, CDR2 SQIVND (reference sequence). The junction had 6 bases not matched to a gene; V was cut back by 4 bases and J by 2 bases. The CDR3 DNA sequence: TGTGCCAGTAGTACCCTAGCGGGGGACGTCACAGATACGCAGTATTTT. This encodes CASSTLAGDVTDTQYF.

The chain employs TRBV27 and TRBJ1-1; D uncertain. Trimming left V 0 bases short and J 2 bases short, with 4 bases between. Looked up from germline, CDR1 is MNHEY and CDR2 is SMNVEV (reference sequence). There are 13 residues in the CDR3. In DNA, the CDR3 is TGTGCCAGCAGTTTATCCGTAAACACTGAAGCTTTCTTT. Amino acids: CASSLSVNTEAFF.

The chain recombines TRBV19 with TRBJ1-5, with D perhaps matching TRBD1 (5 bases). This CDR3 region has 14 residues. Trimming took off 3 bases at V and 7 bases at J, with 13 bases between the two ends. Germline V gene data show CDR1 as LNHDA and CDR2 as SQIVND (reference sequence). The CDR3 loop reads CASSITGFGQPQHF. As DNA, the CDR3 is TGTGCCAGTAGTATCACAGGATTTGGGCAGCCCCAGCATTTT. Together with reference TRBV19 and TRBJ1-5, the CDR3 gives the full variable domain: DGGITQSPKYLFRKEGQNVTLSCEQNLNHDAMYWYRQDPGQGLRLIYYSQIVNDFQKGDIAEGYSVSREKKESFPLTVTSAQKNPTAFYLCASSITGFGQPQHFGDGTRLSIL.

This chain uses TRBV5-8 with TRBJ1-5, with TRBD1 matching 7 bases. Trimming at V came to 6 bases and at J to 0 bases, leaving 3 bases not matched to a gene. The CDR3 has 14 amino acids. Germline CDR1 and CDR2: SGHTS and YDEGEE. CDR3 DNA: TGTGCCAGCATGAGGGGGCTTAGCAATCAGCCCCAGCATTTT. As protein: CASMRGLSNQPQHF.

This clone is a singleton in its sample. The V call is TRBV12-2, the J call TRBJ1-6. TRBV12-2 is annotated as a pseudogene. The CDR3 is 16 amino acids. The DNA of the CDR3 is TGTGCAAGTCGCCCCTGCGTAAGCTCCTATAATTCACCCCTCCACTTT. Translating it yields CASRPCVSSYNSPLHF.

This clone has more than one count but fewer than ten. This rearrangement joins TRBV6-5 to TRBJ1-2, with a weak D call TRBD1 (5 bases). Trimming left V 2 bases short and J 4 bases short, with 8 bases between. Per the germline V gene, CDR1 is MNHEY and CDR2 is SVGAGI. The CDR3 extends over 13 amino acids. CDR3 residues: CASSYGGSYGYTF. CDR3 nucleotides: TGTGCCAGCAGTTACGGGGGGTCCTATGGCTACACCTTC.

This clone came up a few times. The V call is TRBV5-4, the J call TRBJ1-1, with 9 bases matching TRBD1. Germline CDR1 is SGHNT and CDR2 is YYREEE (reference sequence). The CDR3 runs to 14 residues. V lost 4 bases, J lost 4 bases, and 5 bases stayed unmatched. CDR3 DNA: TGTGCCAGCAGCGCGGACAGGGGAGGCACTGAAGCTTTCTTT. It translates to CASSADRGGTEAFF.

V is TRBV15 and J is TRBJ2-6; D not certain. Germline V gene data show CDR1 as LNHNV and CDR2 as YYDKDF (reference sequence). The length of the CDR3 is 18 residues. Between the trimmed V and J ends, which lost 1 base and 4 bases, there was a span of 17 bases. CDR3 amino acids: CATSRGYAAAQGANVLTF. The CDR3 coding sequence is TGTGCCACCAGCAGAGGATACGCGGCCGCTCAGGGGGCCAACGTCCTGACTTTC.

The J gene is TRBJ2-3, the V gene TRBV7-9; D is undetermined. The germline gives CDR1 SEHNR, CDR2 FQNEAQ (reference sequence). Trimming shortened V by 5 bases and J by 4 bases, and 13 bases separated the two germline ends. The CDR3 spans 14 residues. The CDR3 nucleotides are TGTGCCAGCAGCCACCTGGCGCGGTCAGATACGCAGTATTTT. This codes for CASSHLARSDTQYF.

V gene TRBV24-1 combines with J gene TRBJ2-6; D gene uncertain. CDR1 KGHDR and CDR2 SFDVKD come from the germline V gene. This CDR3 is 13 amino acids long. V dropped 6 bases and J dropped 2 bases, with 4 bases sitting between them. CDR3 nucleotide sequence: TGTGCCACCAGTCCCGCTGGGGCCAACGTCCTGACTTTC. Protein product: CATSPAGANVLTF.

V and J are TRBV9 and TRBJ1-6; TRBD1 is a possible D gene (6 bases). CDR3 length: 13 residues. Trimming removed 0 bases at V and 11 bases at J, with 9 bases between. CDR1 and CDR2 from the germline V gene are SGDLS and YYNGEE. This chain's CDR3 is CASSVGQGPPLHF. CDR3 DNA sequence: TGTGCCAGCAGCGTAGGTCAGGGGCCACCCCTCCACTTT.

This chain joins TRBV24-1 and TRBJ2-1; 7 positions agree with TRBD2. The CDR3 loop spans 14 amino acids. CDR1 and CDR2 (germline): KGHDR, SFDVKD. V gave up 3 bases and J gave up 10 bases; unmatched junction bases: 8. CDR3 sequence reads: CATSDLGGVREQFF. The CDR3 DNA reads as TGTGCCACCAGTGATCTGGGGGGGGTTAGGGAGCAGTTCTTC.

This clone was seen just once. CDR3 region: CASSRDRVETQYF. In DNA, the CDR3 is TGTGCCAGCAGCCGGGACAGGGTAGAGACCCAGTACTTC. This chain connects TRBV2 to TRBJ2-5; TRBD1 aligns across 9 bases. In germline, CDR1 is SNHLY, CDR2 FYNNEI. The CDR3 sequence is 13 residues long. V trimming: 6 bases; J trimming: 4 bases; junction bases outside the gene matches: 3. Full variable domain (missing parts from reference TRBV2 and TRBJ2-5): EPEVTQTPSHQVTQMGQEVILRCVPISNHLYFYWYRQILGQKVEFLVSFYNNEISEKSEIFDDQFSVERPDGSNFTLKIRSTKLEDSAMYFCASSRDRVETQYFGPGTRLLVL.

The chain uses TRBV3-1 (or the pseudogene TRBV3-2) and TRBJ2-5; unclear D gene. The CDR3 contains 10 residues. Germline CDR1 is LGHDT and CDR2 is YNNKEL (reference sequence). V was pared by 8 bases and J by 5 bases, with 6 bases between. This CDR3 is CASLGETQYF. The CDR3 coding sequence is TGTGCCAGCCTCGGGGAGACCCAGTACTTC.

The CDR3 bases are TGCGCCAGCAGCTTGTCCGGGGTCGGGGAGCTGTTTTTT. It codes for CASSLSGVGELFF. The V gene is TRBV5-1, the J gene TRBJ2-2; D possibly corresponds to TRBD2 (5 bases). Germline CDR1 SGHRS, CDR2 YFSETQ. V lost 1 base to trimming and J lost 7 bases, with 8 bases between them. The CDR3 totals 13 residues.

The gene calls are TRBV28 and TRBJ2-1; 7 bases match TRBD2. From germline, CDR1 is MDHEN and CDR2 SYDVKM. CDR3 size: 16 residues. V was clipped by 3 bases and J by 8 bases; unmatched bases: 13. This CDR3 is CASSFPSGKGWDEQFF. CDR3 nucleotides: TGTGCCAGCAGTTTTCCCAGCGGGAAGGGTTGGGATGAGCAGTTCTTC. Full variable domain (outside the CDR3, taken from reference TRBV28 and TRBJ2-1): DVKVTQSSRYLVKRTGEKVFLECVQDMDHENMFWYRQDPGLGLRLIYFSYDVKMKEKGDIPEGYSVSREKKERFSLILESASTNQTSMYLCASSFPSGKGWDEQFFGPGTRLTVL.

In this sample, this clone turned up a few times. The chain joins TRBV28 to TRBJ2-1; 8 bases align to TRBD2. From germline, CDR1 is MDHEN and CDR2 SYDVKM. The CDR3 runs 15 residues. The junction had 5 bases not matched to a gene; V was cut back by 1 base and J by 6 bases. The DNA of the CDR3 is TGTGCCAGCAGTTTATATAGGACTAGCAGCAATGAGCAGTTCTTC. This sequence encodes CASSLYRTSSNEQFF.

The rearrangement links TRBV11-2 to TRBJ1-5, with 12 bases fitting TRBD1. With V trimmed by 6 bases and J by 4 bases, 7 bases remained unmatched. The CDR3 length is 16 residues. Looked up from germline, CDR1 is SGHAT and CDR2 is FQNNGV. CDR3 protein: CASSSGQGALNQPQHF. Here the CDR3 DNA reads TGTGCCAGCAGTTCGGGACAGGGGGCGCTTAATCAGCCCCAGCATTTT.

The chain employs TRBV28 and TRBJ2-2; a weak D match, TRBD1 (5 bases). The germline gives CDR1 MDHEN, CDR2 SYDVKM. The V end was cut by 2 bases, the J end by 1 base, with 8 bases between. The CDR3 covers 15 residues. The CDR3 here is CASSLVGQNTGELFF. The CDR3 region has the DNA TGTGCCAGCAGTTTAGTAGGACAGAACACCGGGGAGCTGTTTTTT.

V usage is TRBV19 and J usage is TRBJ1-1, with unresolved D. The CDR3 totals 14 residues. The germline V gene has CDR1 LNHDA and CDR2 SQIVND (reference sequence). Trimming removed 9 bases at V and 3 bases at J, with 17 bases between. DNA for the CDR3: TGTGCCAGCCAGTTAGCCGCGGGGTACACTGAAGCTTTCTTT. The encoded protein is CASQLAAGYTEAFF.

The chain uses TRBV4-2 and TRBJ1-5; D is ambiguous. Germline CDR1 is LGHNA and CDR2 is YNFKEQ. CDR3 length: 14 amino acids. V was trimmed by 0 bases and J by 5 bases, leaving 8 bases between them. CDR3 region: CASSQERSYQPQHF. In DNA, the CDR3 is TGTGCCAGCAGCCAAGAGCGGAGTTATCAGCCCCAGCATTTT.

The CDR3 region has the DNA TGCAGTGCTAGTCGGCTAGCGGGAGGAGAGCAGTTCTTC. This codes for CSASRLAGGEQFF. This chain links TRBV20-1 with TRBJ2-1; 11 bases agree with TRBD2. J gave up 10 bases and V 3 bases, and 5 bases lay outside the gene matches. CDR1 and CDR2 (germline): DFQATT, SNEGSKA (reference sequence). This CDR3 spans 13 amino acids.